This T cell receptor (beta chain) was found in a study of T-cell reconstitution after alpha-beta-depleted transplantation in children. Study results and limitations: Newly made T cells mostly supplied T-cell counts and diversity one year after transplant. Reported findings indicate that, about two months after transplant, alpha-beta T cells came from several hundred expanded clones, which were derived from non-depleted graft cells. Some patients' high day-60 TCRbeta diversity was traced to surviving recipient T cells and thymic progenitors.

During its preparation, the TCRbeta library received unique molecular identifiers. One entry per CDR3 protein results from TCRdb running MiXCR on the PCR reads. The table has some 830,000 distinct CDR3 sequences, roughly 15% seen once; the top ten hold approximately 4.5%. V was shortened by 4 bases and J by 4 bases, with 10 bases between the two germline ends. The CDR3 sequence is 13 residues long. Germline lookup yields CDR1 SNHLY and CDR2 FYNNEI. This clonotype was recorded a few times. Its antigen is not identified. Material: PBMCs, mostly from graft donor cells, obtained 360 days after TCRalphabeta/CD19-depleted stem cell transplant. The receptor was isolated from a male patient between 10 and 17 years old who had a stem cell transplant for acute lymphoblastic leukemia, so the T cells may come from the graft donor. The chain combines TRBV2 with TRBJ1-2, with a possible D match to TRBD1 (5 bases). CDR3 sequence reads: CASSVGASYGYTF. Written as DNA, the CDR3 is TGTGCCAGCAGTGTAGGGGCGTCCTATGGCTACACCTTC.